Listed below are T cell receptor beta chains from one sample, sequenced in a study of blood T cell repertoires in COVID-19. Assay used: immunoSEQ multiplex PCR; TCRdb lists only in-frame clones, some missing. The sample lists 100,000 to 150,000 clones, roughly four fifths seen once, with approximately 10% in the top ten. The sequenced sample was peripheral blood. All receptors come from a man between 60 and 70 years old with acute or convalescent COVID-19. CDR3s include the opening cysteine and the closing phenylalanine or tryptophan.

TRBJ2-5	TRBV27	CASSPTWNQETQYF
TRBJ2-5	TRBV29-1	CSVEDQSRVETQYF
TRBJ2-7	TRBV27	CASSPRGERSEQYF
TRBJ2-5	TRBV9	CASSGQGRQTQYF
TRBJ2-2	TRBV5-1	CASRPGSNTGELFF
TRBJ2-1	TRBV23-1	CASSQGDRGYNEQFF
TRBJ2-1	TRBV15	CATSRGLYNEQFF
TRBJ2-1	TRBV7-2	CASSLMAGNNEQFF
TRBJ1-2	TRBV5-6	CASSAQGSSNYGYTF
TRBJ2-7	TRBV25-1	CASSEDYGRGAYEQYF
TRBJ2-1	TRBV7-8	CASSPQLGPRPGLAGGPYNEQFF
TRBJ1-6	TRBV27	CASSARRTGINSPLHF
TRBJ1-2	TRBV5-4	CASSLLGSYGYTF
TRBJ2-5	TRBV3-1/TRBV3-2	CASSPGRLAGGETQYF
TRBJ2-3	TRBV2	CAGQDRDRSTDTQYF
TRBJ2-3	TRBV7-9	CASSSHRVQTSGDTQYF
TRBJ1-2	TRBV30	CARSNRDSANYGYTF
TRBJ2-1	TRBV30	CAWKGLAGVGSYNEQFF
TRBJ2-1	TRBV27	CASSFSWSGGSEQFF
TRBJ1-2	TRBV2	CASLERINYGYTF
TRBJ1-3	TRBV5-1	CASSLGPSSSGNTIYF
TRBJ1-4	TRBV5-1	CASSLYLNEKLFF
TRBJ1-3	TRBV28	CASSPFGGTSGNTIYF
TRBJ2-1	TRBV5-1	CASSWLAGEYNEQFF
TRBJ2-1	TRBV7-2	CASSSSASSYNEQFF
TRBJ2-3	TRBV10-3	CATRQVLATDTQYF
TRBJ2-1	TRBV7-2	CASSFTSGRAYEQFF
TRBJ1-4	TRBV18	CASSPGTPNEKLFF
TRBJ1-5	TRBV6-1	CASSDIPVAGPQHF
TRBJ1-6	TRBV3-1/TRBV3-2	CASGRGLLEDNSPLHF
TRBJ1-5	TRBV18	CASSPWTGGDQPQHF
TRBJ1-5	TRBV7-6	CASSLAPRGLNQPQHF
TRBJ2-1	TRBV24-1	CATSDLQSSGAYNEQFF
TRBJ2-7	TRBV5-1	CASSLGRGRIYEQYF
TRBJ1-1	TRBV5-1	CASSADSMNTEAFF
TRBJ1-1	TRBV6-6	CASSYQDTEAFF
TRBJ2-1	TRBV11-1	CASSLEARLAGREQFF
TRBJ2-7	TRBV6-5	CASRPASAISYEQYF
TRBJ2-3	TRBV5-1	CASSLGTGGYTDTQYF
TRBJ1-3	TRBV18	CASSPNRDRAGNTIYF
TRBJ2-5	TRBV14	CASSPTRWYQETQYF
TRBJ1-6	TRBV6-5	CASSPGQGANSPLHF
TRBJ2-3	TRBV10-1	CASSETGRAWDTQYF
TRBJ1-1	TRBV10-3	CAVTGGASEAFF